This T cell receptor beta chain was captured by sequencing in a study of T cell changes during pregnancy in multiple sclerosis. Assay: immunoSEQ multiplex PCR; the TCRdb copy retains only in-frame clones and omits some. The sample records about 40,000 clones, 80% to 90% being singletons. The germline V gene has CDR1 PRHDT and CDR2 FYEKMQ (reference sequence). There are 14 residues in the CDR3. The germline V and J ends were trimmed by 1 base and 6 bases, with 9 bases remaining between them. V usage is TRBV13 and J usage is TRBJ2-2; D is perhaps TRBD1 (6 bases). The input for sequencing was peripheral blood, taken in the first trimester of pregnancy. The source of this sequence is a female donor in good health, enrolled as a control in a pregnancy study. CDR3: CASSLAGASGELFF. In nucleotides, the CDR3 is TGTGCCAGCAGCTTAGCAGGGGCCTCCGGGGAGCTGTTTTTT.